The clone carrying this TCR beta chain came up many times. Profiled with immunoSEQ multiplex PCR; TCRdb holds only in-frame clones, not every one. The sample comprises over 300,000 clones, approximately 83% of which are singletons, and about 2% rests with the top ten. These data are taken from a study of blood T cell repertoires in COVID-19. As for the study in general: The origin of the acute and convalescent COVID-19 samples was the United States, Italy and Spain.

Clinical history as reported by participants underpinned cohort assignment. The sequenced sample consisted of PBMCs or T cells enriched from blood (not recorded which). The origin of this receptor is a man aged 25 to 40 who had recovered from COVID-19.

The CDR3 sequence: CASSVSRDRDSYEQYF. In DNA, the CDR3 is TGTGCCAGCAGTGTCTCCCGGGACAGGGACTCCTACGAGCAGTACTTC. The chain recombines TRBV6-1 with TRBJ2-7; 9 bases match TRBD1. The CDR3 contains 16 residues. V was clipped by 4 bases and J by 0 bases; unmatched bases: 7. Germline V gene data show CDR1 as MNHNS and CDR2 as SASEGT.